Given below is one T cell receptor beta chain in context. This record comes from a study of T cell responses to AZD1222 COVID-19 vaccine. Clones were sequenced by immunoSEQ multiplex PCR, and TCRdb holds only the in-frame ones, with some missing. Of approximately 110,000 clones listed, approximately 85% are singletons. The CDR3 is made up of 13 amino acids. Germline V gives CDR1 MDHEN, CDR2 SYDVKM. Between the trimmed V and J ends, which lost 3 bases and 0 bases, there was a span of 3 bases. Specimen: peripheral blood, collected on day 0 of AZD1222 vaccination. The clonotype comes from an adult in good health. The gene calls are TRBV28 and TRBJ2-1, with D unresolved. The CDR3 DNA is TGTGCCAGCAGTTTTGGCTCCTACAATGAGCAGTTCTTC. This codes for CASSFGSYNEQFF.